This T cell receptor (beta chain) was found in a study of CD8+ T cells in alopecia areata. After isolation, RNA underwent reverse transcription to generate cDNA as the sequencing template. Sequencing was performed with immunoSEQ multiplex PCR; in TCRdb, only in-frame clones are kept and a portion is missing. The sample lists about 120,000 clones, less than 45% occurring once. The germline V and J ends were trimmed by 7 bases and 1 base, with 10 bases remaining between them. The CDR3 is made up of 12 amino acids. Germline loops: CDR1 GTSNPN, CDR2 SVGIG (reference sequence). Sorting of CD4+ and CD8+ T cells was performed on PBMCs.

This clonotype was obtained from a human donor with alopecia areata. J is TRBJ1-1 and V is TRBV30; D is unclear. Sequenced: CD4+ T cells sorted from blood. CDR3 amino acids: CASLRRNTEAFF. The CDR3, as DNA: TGTGCCTCTTTGAGGAGGAACACTGAAGCTTTCTTT.